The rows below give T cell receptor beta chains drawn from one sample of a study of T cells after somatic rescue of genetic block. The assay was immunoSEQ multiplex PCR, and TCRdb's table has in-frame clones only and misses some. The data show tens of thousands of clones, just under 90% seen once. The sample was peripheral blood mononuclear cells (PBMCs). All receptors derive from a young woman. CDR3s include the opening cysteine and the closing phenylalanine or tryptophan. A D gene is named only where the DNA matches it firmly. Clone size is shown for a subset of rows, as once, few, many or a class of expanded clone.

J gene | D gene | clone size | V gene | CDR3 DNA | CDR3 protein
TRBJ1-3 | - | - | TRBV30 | TGTGCCTGGAGTGTGTCCACTGGAAACACCATATATTTT | CAWSVSTGNTIYF
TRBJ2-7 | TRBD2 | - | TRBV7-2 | TGTGCCAGCAGCTCGGGACTAGCTGGGGAGCAGTACTTC | CASSSGLAGEQYF
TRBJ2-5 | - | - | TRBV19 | TGTGCCAGTAGTTCTTGGACCTGGAACCAAGAGACCCAGTACTTC | CASSSWTWNQETQYF
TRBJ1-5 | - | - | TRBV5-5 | TGTGCCAGCAGCTTGGAGCCCCCACTTCTTAATCGCAATCAGCCCCAGCATTTT | CASSLEPPLLNRNQPQHF
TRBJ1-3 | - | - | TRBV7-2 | TGTGCCAGCAGCCCCCAGGGGTCTGGAAACACCATATATTTT | CASSPQGSGNTIYF
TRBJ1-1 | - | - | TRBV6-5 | TGTGCCAGCAGAAACTCGGGCGGTACTGAAGCTTTCTTT | CASRNSGGTEAFF
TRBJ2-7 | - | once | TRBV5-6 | TGTGCCAGCAACCTTGGGGGCAGGGGCTACGAGCAGTACTTC | CASNLGGRGYEQYF
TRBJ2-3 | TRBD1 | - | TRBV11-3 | TGTGCCAGCAGCCCGGGACAGGGCCACACAGATACGCAGTATTTT | CASSPGQGHTDTQYF
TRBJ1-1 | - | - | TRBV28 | TGTGCCAGCAGTTTCCCCGGGGCGAACACTGAAGCTTTCTTT | CASSFPGANTEAFF
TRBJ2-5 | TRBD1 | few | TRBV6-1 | TGTGCCAGCAGGCACACGGGACAGGGTGAGACCCAGTACTTC | CASRHTGQGETQYF
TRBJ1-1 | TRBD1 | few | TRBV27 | TGTGCCAGCAGTTGGGACAGCAACACTGAAGCTTTCTTT | CASSWDSNTEAFF
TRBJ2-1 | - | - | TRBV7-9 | TGTGCCAGCAGGCGGGACAGTACCTACAATGAGCAGTTCTTC | CASRRDSTYNEQFF
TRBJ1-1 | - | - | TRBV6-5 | TGTGCCAGCAGCTGGGAGGGGTTTTACACTGAAGCTTTCTTT | CASSWEGFYTEAFF
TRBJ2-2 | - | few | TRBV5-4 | TGTGCCAGCAGCGCCCCCAGAGGGGCCGGGGAGCTGTTTTTT | CASSAPRGAGELFF
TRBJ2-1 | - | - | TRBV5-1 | TGCGCCAGCAGCCCCACGTGGGATGAGCAGTTCTTC | CASSPTWDEQFF
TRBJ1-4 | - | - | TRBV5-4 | TGTGCCAGCAGCACACAGACAGAAACTAATGAAAAACTGTTTTTT | CASSTQTETNEKLFF
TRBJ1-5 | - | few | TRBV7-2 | TGTGCCAGCAGGGTCGGGAGCAATCAGCCCCAGCATTTT | CASRVGSNQPQHF
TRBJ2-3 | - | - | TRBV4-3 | TGCGCCAGCAGCCCACAGATTACAGATACGCAGTATTTT | CASSPQITDTQYF
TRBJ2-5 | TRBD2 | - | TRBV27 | TGTGCCAGCAGTTTGGGACTAGCCCCACGGCGAGAGACCCAGTACTTC | CASSLGLAPRRETQYF
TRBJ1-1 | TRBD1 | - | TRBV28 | TGTGCCAGCAGTCCCACCGGATGGACAGGGCGAGCTTTCTTT | CASSPTGWTGRAFF
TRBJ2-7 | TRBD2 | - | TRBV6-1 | TGTGCCACCTCGCTGGGGACTAGCGGACCCTACGAGCAGTACTTC | CATSLGTSGPYEQYF
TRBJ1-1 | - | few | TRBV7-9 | TGTGCCAGCAGCTTAGATCGGGGAGCCATGAACACTGAAGCTTTCTTT | CASSLDRGAMNTEAFF
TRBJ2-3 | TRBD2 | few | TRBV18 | TGTGCCAGCTCACCACGGTCGCCTAGCGGGACGGCAGATACGCAGTATTTT | CASSPRSPSGTADTQYF
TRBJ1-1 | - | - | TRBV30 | TGTGCTAGGGGCCGGAACACTGAAGCTTTCTTT | CARGRNTEAFF
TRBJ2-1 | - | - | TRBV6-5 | TGTGCCAGCAGACGGGAATACAACGCCTACAATGAGCAGTTCTTC | CASRREYNAYNEQFF
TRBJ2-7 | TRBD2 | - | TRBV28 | TGTGCCAGCAGTTTTAACCTAGCGGGAGTCTCCTACGAGCAGTACTTC | CASSFNLAGVSYEQYF
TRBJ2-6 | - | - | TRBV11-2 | TGTGCCAGCAGCCTCACTGGGGCCAACGTCCTGACTTTC | CASSLTGANVLTF